These 29 T cell receptor beta chains were all obtained from the same sample, sequenced in a study of blood T cell repertoires in COVID-19. Only in-frame clones appear in the TCRdb table, and some are missing; sequencing was by immunoSEQ multiplex PCR. The table has about 320,000 clones, roughly 90% seen once. The material sequenced was PBMCs or T cells enriched from blood (not recorded which). The source of these receptors is a man aged 60 to 75 who had recovered from COVID-19.

This clone is a singleton in its sample. The chain combines TRBV7-2 with TRBJ2-1; D is unclear. Trimming removed 5 bases from V and 4 bases from J, with 15 bases in between. Looked up from germline, CDR1 is SGHTA and CDR2 is FQGNSA. The CDR3 spans 15 residues. The CDR3 DNA reads TGTGCCAGCAGCCTAGGACCAGGAACATACAATGAGCAGTTCTTC. Its protein is CASSLGPGTYNEQFF.

The V call is TRBV12-3 or TRBV12-4, the J call TRBJ1-1; D is unresolved. V lost 2 bases, J lost 6 bases, and 10 bases lay in between. The CDR3 consists of 13 residues. CDR3 coding DNA: TGTGCCAGCAGTTTAATATTCCGCGCTGAAGCTTTCTTT. Protein sequence: CASSLIFRAEAFF.

This sequence joins TRBV7-2 and TRBJ1-4; 8 bases align to TRBD1. V lost 3 bases to trimming and J lost 8 bases; unmatched junction nucleotides: 2. Per the germline V gene, CDR1 is SGHTA and CDR2 is FQGNSA. The CDR3 extends over 13 amino acids. The CDR3 DNA reads as TGTGCCAGCAGCTTCCGACAGGGGGAAAAACTGTTTTTT. Residues: CASSFRQGEKLFF.

This chain connects TRBV10-3 to TRBJ1-1; D unresolved. V lost 6 bases and J 0 bases, leaving 17 bases between the germline ends. The CDR3 spans 16 residues. The V gene's germline CDR1 is ENHRY and CDR2 SYGVKD. The CDR3 region is CAIRPQVLVVNTEAFF. CDR3 coding DNA: TGTGCCATCAGACCCCAGGTTCTCGTCGTGAACACTGAAGCTTTCTTT.

The chain uses TRBV7-9 and TRBJ2-5; 9 bases map to TRBD1. Germline V gene sequence: CDR1 SEHNR, CDR2 FQNEAQ (reference sequence). There are 15 residues in the CDR3. The ends lost 4 bases at V and 5 bases at J; junction bases unmatched: 8. CDR3 sequence reads: CASSSRDRVWETQYF. The CDR3 region has the DNA TGTGCCAGCAGCTCCCGGGACAGGGTTTGGGAGACCCAGTACTTC.

J is TRBJ2-3 and V is TRBV5-1; 14 bases map to TRBD2. Germline V gene lookup returns CDR1 SGHRS and CDR2 YFSETQ. There are 16 residues in the CDR3. V lost 4 bases to trimming and J lost 4 bases; unmatched junction nucleotides: 5. In DNA form, the CDR3 reads TGCGCCAGCAGCAGTGGGACTAGCGGGGGCCCAGATACGCAGTATTTT. This gives the protein CASSSGTSGGPDTQYF.

This chain connects TRBV30 to TRBJ1-1; the match to TRBD1 covers 7 bases. Unmatched junction bases numbered 2, after V lost 3 bases and J lost 7 bases. The germline V gene has CDR1 GTSNPN and CDR2 SVGIG (reference sequence). CDR3 length equals 11 residues. The CDR3 DNA sequence: TGTGCCTGGAGGTGGGACAGTGAAGCTTTCTTT. Translating it yields CAWRWDSEAFF.

The genes are TRBV29-1 and TRBJ1-1; D possibly corresponds to TRBD1 (6 bases). This CDR3 has 14 amino acids. CDR1 is SQVTM and CDR2 is ANQGSEA in the germline V gene. Trimming took 7 bases from V and 4 from J, leaving 19 bases between them. CDR3 nucleotide sequence: TGCAGCGCAGTAAGATACCAGGGGACCACTGAAGCTTTCTTT. This sequence encodes CSAVRYQGTTEAFF.

The chain is built from TRBV2 and TRBJ1-3; D remains ambiguous. There are 15 residues in the CDR3. V lost 2 bases and J lost 6, with 14 bases in between. Germline loops: CDR1 SNHLY, CDR2 FYNNEI. This chain's CDR3 is CASSERSRGENTIYF. Here the CDR3 DNA reads TGTGCCAGCAGTGAAAGGTCCCGCGGCGAAAACACCATATATTTT.

The chain recombines TRBV12-3 or TRBV12-4 with TRBJ1-4; D is uncertain. This CDR3 region has 11 residues. The V gene lost 6 bases and the J gene lost 8 bases, with 7 bases spanning the gap. This CDR3 reads CASSRGEKLFF. CDR3 DNA sequence: TGTGCCAGCAGCAGAGGGGAAAAACTGTTTTTT.

The chain recombines TRBV5-1 with TRBJ2-5; 7 bases are a match to TRBD1. With V trimmed by 2 bases and J by 3 bases, 7 bases remained unmatched. CDR1 SGHRS and CDR2 YFSETQ come from the germline V gene. This CDR3 is built from 15 residues. The CDR3 spells CASSFAGGTEETQYF. The CDR3 DNA follows: TGCGCCAGCAGCTTCGCCGGTGGGACAGAAGAGACCCAGTACTTC.

CDR3 loop: CASRDGLAGTYEQYF. CDR3 nucleotide sequence: TGTGCCAGCAGAGACGGACTAGCGGGGACCTACGAGCAGTACTTC. The chain has TRBV3-1 (or the pseudogene TRBV3-2) and TRBJ2-7, with 12 bases lining up with TRBD2. Germline V lookup: CDR1 LGHDT, CDR2 YNNKEL (reference sequence). The CDR3 runs 15 residues. The V segment lost 6 bases and the J segment 2 bases; nucleotides outside the gene matches: 5.

The chain has TRBV7-2 and TRBJ1-2; 8 bases agree with TRBD1. J was trimmed by 5 bases and V by 3 bases; bases with no gene match: 5. Germline-derived CDR1 and CDR2 are SGHTA and FQGNSA. CDR3 length: 14 amino acids. In nucleotides, the CDR3 is TGTGCCAGCAGCTTCGGACAGGGACTTTATGGCTACACCTTC. This sequence encodes CASSFGQGLYGYTF.

This sequence joins TRBV7-8 and TRBJ2-4, with D possibly TRBD1 on 5 matching bases. Germline V CDR1 and CDR2: SGHVS, FQNEAQ. Trimming took 2 bases from V and 2 from J, leaving 16 bases between them. This CDR3 is 17 amino acids long. The CDR3 DNA is TGTGCCAGCAGCTTAAGGGCAGGGTCCCTAACCAAAAACATTCAGTACTTC. Translated: CASSLRAGSLTKNIQYF.

The V and J genes are TRBV2 and TRBJ1-1; tentative D call: TRBD1 (6 bases). Trimming left V 6 bases short and J 6 bases short, with 14 bases between. This CDR3 spans 13 amino acids. From germline, CDR1 is SNHLY and CDR2 FYNNEI. CDR3 protein: CASSRQVVAEAFF. CDR3 DNA sequence: TGTGCCAGCAGCCGACAGGTTGTAGCTGAAGCTTTCTTT.

This chain joins TRBV27 and TRBJ2-6, with a tentative D call TRBD1 (6 bases). Germline CDR1 and CDR2: MNHEY and SMNVEV (reference sequence). The V end was cut by 5 bases, the J end by 0 bases, with 11 bases between. CDR3 length: 16 residues. The CDR3 is CASSPGQHSGANVLTF. The CDR3 DNA follows: TGTGCCAGCAGTCCTGGACAGCACTCTGGGGCCAACGTCCTGACTTTC.

The gene calls are TRBV5-4 and TRBJ2-5, with D uncertain. V gave up 5 bases and J gave up 4 bases, with 12 bases separating them. The CDR3 has 13 amino acids. Germline V gives CDR1 SGHNT, CDR2 YYREEE (reference sequence). CDR3 region: CASRLESTETQYF. As DNA, the CDR3 is TGTGCCAGCAGACTCGAGTCAACAGAGACCCAGTACTTC. The variable domain in full, completed from reference TRBV5-4 and TRBJ2-5, reads ETGVTQSPTHLIKTRGQQVTLRCSSQSGHNTVSWYQQALGQGPQFIFQYYREEENGRGNFPPRFSGLQFPNYSSELNVNALELDDSALYLCASRLESTETQYFGPGTRLLVL.

CDR3 sequence (DNA): TGCGCCAGCAGCTTGGCCGTTGGGGGCGCGGGTAATGAGCAGTTCTTC. Its translation: CASSLAVGGAGNEQFF. The chain uses TRBV5-1 and TRBJ2-1; a weak D match, TRBD1 (6 bases). The CDR3 length is 16 residues. Deletions cut 0 bases from V and 7 bases from J, with 17 bases between. CDR1 is SGHRS and CDR2 is YFSETQ in the germline V gene.

This clone came up once. This chain links TRBV7-3 with TRBJ2-1, with TRBD2 as a possible D gene (6 bases). In germline, CDR1 is SGHTA, CDR2 FQGTGA. The CDR3 covers 17 residues. V gave up 1 base and J gave up 12 bases, with 25 bases separating them. The CDR3 DNA sequence: TGTGCCAGCAGCTTAAAGTCGCGGGGTAGACCATCCCAGAGGCAGTTCTTC. This translates into CASSLKSRGRPSQRQFF. Looking up the rest from reference TRBV7-3 and TRBJ2-1 gives the full variable domain: GAGVSQTPSNKVTEKGKYVELRCDPISGHTALYWYRQSLGQGPEFLIYFQGTGAADDSGLPNDRFFAVRPEGSVSTLKIQRTERGDSAVYLCASSLKSRGRPSQRQFFGPGTRLTVL.

The chain employs TRBV24-1 and TRBJ2-3, with D possibly matching TRBD2 (5 bases). This CDR3 is 13 amino acids long. Germline lookup yields CDR1 KGHDR and CDR2 SFDVKD. V shed 3 bases and J shed 4 bases, with 7 bases lying between them. CDR3 in amino acids: CATSDGLADTQYF. The CDR3 DNA reads TGTGCCACCAGTGATGGACTGGCAGATACGCAGTATTTT.

The CDR3 here is CASSPTGVEGYTF. In DNA form, the CDR3 reads TGTGCCAGCAGCCCGACAGGGGTAGAGGGCTACACCTTC. V and J are TRBV7-3 and TRBJ1-2; the match to TRBD1 covers 8 bases. From germline, CDR1 is SGHTA and CDR2 FQGTGA. This CDR3 comprises 13 residues. J lost 8 bases, V lost 5 bases, and 7 bases had no gene match. Full variable domain (outside the CDR3, taken from reference TRBV7-3 and TRBJ1-2): GAGVSQTPSNKVTEKGKYVELRCDPISGHTALYWYRQSLGQGPEFLIYFQGTGAADDSGLPNDRFFAVRPEGSVSTLKIQRTERGDSAVYLCASSPTGVEGYTFGSGTRLTVV.

The chain is built from TRBV18 and TRBJ2-7; tentatively, D is TRBD1 (5 bases). Germline V gene sequence: CDR1 KGHSH, CDR2 LQKENI. The CDR3 loop spans 13 amino acids. Trimming shortened V by 6 bases and J by 4 bases, and 13 bases separated the two germline ends. The CDR3 nucleotides read TGTGCCAGCTCGACAGACAGAGAGTACGAGCAGTACTTC. This codes for CASSTDREYEQYF.

CDR3 bases: TGTGCCACCAGCTCCCGGGGACAGGGTGGTGAAAAACTGTTTTTT. Its translation: CATSSRGQGGEKLFF. The chain employs TRBV15 and TRBJ1-4; TRBD1 agrees at 9 bases. V shed 5 bases, J shed 7 bases, and the junction held 8 bases outside the gene matches. CDR3 size: 15 residues. Germline CDR1 and CDR2: LNHNV and YYDKDF (reference sequence).

This clone was detected only once. The gene calls are TRBV5-1 and TRBJ2-2, with 8 bases that match TRBD1. Germline CDR1 is SGHRS and CDR2 is YFSETQ. V gave up 0 bases and J gave up 6 bases; unmatched junction bases: 1. The CDR3 spans 14 residues. CDR3 coding DNA: TGCGCCAGCAGCTTGGGACAGGGGTCCGGGGAGCTGTTTTTT. This sequence encodes CASSLGQGSGELFF.

This chain connects TRBV7-8 to TRBJ1-1, with D possibly TRBD1 on 5 matching bases. CDR3 length equals 14 residues. The V end was cut by 1 base, the J end by 1 base, with 7 bases between. The germline gives CDR1 SGHVS, CDR2 FQNEAQ. The CDR3 loop reads CASSLEGSNTEAFF. The CDR3 DNA follows: TGTGCCAGCAGCTTAGAGGGGTCGAACACTGAAGCTTTCTTT.

CDR3 DNA sequence: TGCAGCGTGTACACGGAGGCAGTTGGCAATGAGCAGTTCTTC. Protein sequence: CSVYTEAVGNEQFF. This chain links TRBV29-1 with TRBJ2-1; D may be TRBD2 (5 bases). The ends were cut back, 6 bases at V and 6 bases at J, with 18 bases in the middle. CDR3 length: 14 residues. Germline V gene lookup returns CDR1 SQVTM and CDR2 ANQGSEA.

V usage is TRBV29-1 and J usage is TRBJ2-7; TRBD2 is a possible D gene (5 bases). CDR1 is SQVTM, CDR2 ANQGSEA, per germline. V shed 4 bases and J shed 2 bases, with 12 bases lying between them. The CDR3 runs to 13 residues. Here the CDR3 reads CSVGPSSAYEQYF. CDR3 nucleotides: TGCAGCGTTGGTCCCAGTAGCGCCTACGAGCAGTACTTC.

This clone was seen a single time. The V and J genes are TRBV5-1 and TRBJ2-5; D is perhaps TRBD1 (6 bases). The germline V gene encodes CDR1 SGHRS and CDR2 YFSETQ. The V gene lost 0 bases and the J gene lost 5 bases, with 11 bases spanning the gap. This CDR3 has 14 residues. The CDR3 sequence is CASSLGQVMETQYF. The CDR3 DNA reads TGCGCCAGCAGCTTGGGACAGGTCATGGAGACCCAGTACTTC.

The V gene is TRBV10-1, the J gene TRBJ2-7; 7 bases align to TRBD1. Per germline, CDR1 WNHNN and CDR2 SYGVQD (reference sequence). V lost 3 bases and J lost 6; bases outside the gene matches: 5. The CDR3 runs to 13 residues. The DNA for the CDR3 is TGCGCCAGCAGTGATGGACAGGAGTTCGAGCAGTACTTC. Translation gives CASSDGQEFEQYF.